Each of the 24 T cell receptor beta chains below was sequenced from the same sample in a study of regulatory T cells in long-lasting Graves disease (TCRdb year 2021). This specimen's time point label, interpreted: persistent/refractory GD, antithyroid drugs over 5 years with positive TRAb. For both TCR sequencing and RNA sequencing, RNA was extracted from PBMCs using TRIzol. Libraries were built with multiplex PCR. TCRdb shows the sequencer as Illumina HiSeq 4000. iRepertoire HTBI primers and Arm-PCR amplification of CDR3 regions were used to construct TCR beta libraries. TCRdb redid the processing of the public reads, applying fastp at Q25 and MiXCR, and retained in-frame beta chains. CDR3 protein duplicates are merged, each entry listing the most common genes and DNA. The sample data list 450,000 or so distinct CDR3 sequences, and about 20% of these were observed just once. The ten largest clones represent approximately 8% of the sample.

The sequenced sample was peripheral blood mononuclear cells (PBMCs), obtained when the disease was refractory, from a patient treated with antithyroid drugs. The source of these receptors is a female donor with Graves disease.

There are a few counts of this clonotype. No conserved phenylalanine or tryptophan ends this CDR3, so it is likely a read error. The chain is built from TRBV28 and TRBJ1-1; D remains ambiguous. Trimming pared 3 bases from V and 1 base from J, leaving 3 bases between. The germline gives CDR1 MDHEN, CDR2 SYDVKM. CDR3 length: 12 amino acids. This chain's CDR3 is CASSLGNTEAFS. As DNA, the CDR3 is TGTGCCAGCAGTTTGGGGAACACTGAAGCTTTCTCT.

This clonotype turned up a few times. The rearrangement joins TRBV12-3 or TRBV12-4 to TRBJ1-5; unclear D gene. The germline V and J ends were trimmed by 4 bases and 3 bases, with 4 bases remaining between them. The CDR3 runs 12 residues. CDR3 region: CASSYDNQPQHF. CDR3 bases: TGTGCCAGCAGTTACGACAATCAGCCCCAGCATTTT.

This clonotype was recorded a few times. In nucleotides, the CDR3 is TGTGCCAGCAGCTTAGGGTGGGAGGGCCGTATTGAAGAAGAGACCCAGTACTTC. This codes for CASSLGWEGRIEEETQYF. The chain couples TRBV11-2 to TRBJ2-5; TRBD2 aligns across 7 bases. The CDR3 extends over 18 amino acids. V trimming: 1 base; J trimming: 3 bases; junction bases outside the gene matches: 14. Germline V CDR1 and CDR2: SGHAT, FQNNGV.

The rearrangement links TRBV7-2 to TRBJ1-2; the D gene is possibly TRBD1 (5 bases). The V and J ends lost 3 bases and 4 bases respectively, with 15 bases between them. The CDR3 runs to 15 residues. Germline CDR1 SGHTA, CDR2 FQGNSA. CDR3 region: CASSFGPGTAYGYTF. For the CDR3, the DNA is TGTGCCAGCAGCTTCGGTCCCGGGACCGCCTATGGCTACACCTTC.

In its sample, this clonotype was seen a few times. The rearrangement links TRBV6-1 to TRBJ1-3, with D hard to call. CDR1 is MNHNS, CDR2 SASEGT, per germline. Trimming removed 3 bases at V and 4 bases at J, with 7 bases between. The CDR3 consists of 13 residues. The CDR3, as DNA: TGTGCCAGCAGTGACAGGCGAGGAAACACCATATATTTT. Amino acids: CASSDRRGNTIYF.

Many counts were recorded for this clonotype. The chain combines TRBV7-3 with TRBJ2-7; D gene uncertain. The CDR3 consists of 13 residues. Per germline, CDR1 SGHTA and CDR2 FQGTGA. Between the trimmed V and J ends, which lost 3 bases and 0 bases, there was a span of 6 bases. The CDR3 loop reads CASSLWDSYEQYF. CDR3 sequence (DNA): TGTGCCAGCAGCTTGTGGGACTCCTACGAGCAGTACTTC.

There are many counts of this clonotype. The CDR3 spells CASSSVDRGHWEQYF. Written as DNA, the CDR3 is TGTGCCAGCAGCTCCGTCGACAGGGGGCATTGGGAGCAGTACTTC. The chain couples TRBV7-9 to TRBJ2-7; 10 nucleotides align to TRBD1. Trimming removed 4 bases from V and 7 bases from J; junction bases left unmatched: 10. The V gene's germline CDR1 is SEHNR and CDR2 FQNEAQ (reference sequence). This CDR3 spans 15 amino acids.

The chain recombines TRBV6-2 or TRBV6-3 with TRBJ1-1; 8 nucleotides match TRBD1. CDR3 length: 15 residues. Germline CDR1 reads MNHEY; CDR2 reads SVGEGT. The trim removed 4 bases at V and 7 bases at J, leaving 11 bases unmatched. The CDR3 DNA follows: TGTGCCAGCAGTTTTTCTCCTCAGGGGGCTCTTGAAGCTTTCTTT. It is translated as CASSFSPQGALEAFF.

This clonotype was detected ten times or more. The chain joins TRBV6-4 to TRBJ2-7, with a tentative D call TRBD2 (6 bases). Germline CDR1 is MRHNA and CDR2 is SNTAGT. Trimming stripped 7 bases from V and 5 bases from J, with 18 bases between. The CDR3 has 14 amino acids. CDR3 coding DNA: TGTGCCAGCATGGGGGGTCTTAGCAGCGACGAGCAGTACTTC. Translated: CASMGGLSSDEQYF.

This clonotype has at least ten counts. CDR3 in DNA: TGTGCCAGCAGGCCCCATAACACGGGCTTCTCCGAGCAGTACTTC. It specifies CASRPHNTGFSEQYF. The chain links TRBV6-1 to TRBJ2-7; D ambiguous. V shed 6 bases and J shed 6 bases, with 21 bases lying between them. Germline CDR1 is MNHNS and CDR2 is SASEGT. This CDR3 spans 15 amino acids.

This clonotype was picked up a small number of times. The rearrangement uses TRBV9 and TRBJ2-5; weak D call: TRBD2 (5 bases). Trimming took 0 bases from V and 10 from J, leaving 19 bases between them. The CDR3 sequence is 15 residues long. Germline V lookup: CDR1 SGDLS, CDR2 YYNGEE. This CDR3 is CASSVVPGSPDGQYF. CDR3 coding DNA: TGTGCCAGCAGCGTAGTACCGGGAAGCCCTGATGGCCAGTACTTC.

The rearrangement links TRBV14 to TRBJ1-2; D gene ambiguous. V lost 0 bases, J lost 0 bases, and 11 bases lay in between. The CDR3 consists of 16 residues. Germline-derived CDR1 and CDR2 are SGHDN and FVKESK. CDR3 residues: CASSQDDQPANYGYTF. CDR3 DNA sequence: TGTGCCAGCAGCCAAGATGATCAGCCCGCTAACTATGGCTACACCTTC.

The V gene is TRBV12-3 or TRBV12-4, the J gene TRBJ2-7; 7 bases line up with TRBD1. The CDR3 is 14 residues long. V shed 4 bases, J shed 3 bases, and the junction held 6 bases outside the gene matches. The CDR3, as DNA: TGTGCCAGCAGTTCTACGGGGACAGACTACGAGCAGTACTTC. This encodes CASSSTGTDYEQYF.

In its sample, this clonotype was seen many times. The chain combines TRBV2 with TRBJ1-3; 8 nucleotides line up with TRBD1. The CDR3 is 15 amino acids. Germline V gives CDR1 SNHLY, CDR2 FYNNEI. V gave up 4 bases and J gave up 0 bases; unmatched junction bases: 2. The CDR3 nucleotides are TGTGCCAGCAGTGCAGGGACAGGCTCTGGAAACACCATATATTTT. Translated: CASSAGTGSGNTIYF.

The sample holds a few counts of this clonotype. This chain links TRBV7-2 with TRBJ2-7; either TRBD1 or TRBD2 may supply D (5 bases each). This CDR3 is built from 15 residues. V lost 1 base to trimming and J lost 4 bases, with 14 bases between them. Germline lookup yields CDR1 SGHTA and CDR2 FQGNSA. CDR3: CASSLVGTQPYEQYF. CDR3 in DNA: TGTGCCAGCAGCTTAGTAGGGACGCAACCTTACGAGCAGTACTTC.

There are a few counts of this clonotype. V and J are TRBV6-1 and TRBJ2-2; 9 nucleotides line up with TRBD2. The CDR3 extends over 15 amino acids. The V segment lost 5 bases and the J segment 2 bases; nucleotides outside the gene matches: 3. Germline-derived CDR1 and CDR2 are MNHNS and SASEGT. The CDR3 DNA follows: TGTGCCAGCAGTCGCGGGAGGGACAACACCGGGGAGCTGTTTTTT. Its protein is CASSRGRDNTGELFF.

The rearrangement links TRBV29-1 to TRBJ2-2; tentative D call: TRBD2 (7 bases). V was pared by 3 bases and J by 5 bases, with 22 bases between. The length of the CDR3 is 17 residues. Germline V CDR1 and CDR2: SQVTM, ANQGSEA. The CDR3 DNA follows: TGCAGCGTTGATCCAACAGGGAGGGCAGGGAGGACCGGGGAGCTGTTTTTT. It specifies CSVDPTGRAGRTGELFF.

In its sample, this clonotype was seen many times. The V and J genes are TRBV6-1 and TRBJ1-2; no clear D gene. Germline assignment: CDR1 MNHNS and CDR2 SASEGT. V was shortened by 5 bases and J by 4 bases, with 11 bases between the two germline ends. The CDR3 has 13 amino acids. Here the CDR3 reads CASSNARSYGYTF. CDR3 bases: TGTGCCAGCAGTAATGCTCGGTCCTATGGCTACACCTTC.

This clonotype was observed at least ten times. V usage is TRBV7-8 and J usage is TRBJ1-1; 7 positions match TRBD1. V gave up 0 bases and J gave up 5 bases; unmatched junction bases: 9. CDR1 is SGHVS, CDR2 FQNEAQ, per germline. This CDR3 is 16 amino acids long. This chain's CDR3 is CASSLASEPGGTEAFF. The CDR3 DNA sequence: TGTGCCAGCAGCTTAGCCAGCGAACCAGGGGGAACTGAAGCTTTCTTT. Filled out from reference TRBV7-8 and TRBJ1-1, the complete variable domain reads GAGVSQSPRYKVAKRGQDVALRCDPISGHVSLFWYQQALGQGPEFLTYFQNEAQLDKSGLPSDRFFAERPEGSVSTLKIQRTQQEDSAVYLCASSLASEPGGTEAFFGQGTRLTVV.

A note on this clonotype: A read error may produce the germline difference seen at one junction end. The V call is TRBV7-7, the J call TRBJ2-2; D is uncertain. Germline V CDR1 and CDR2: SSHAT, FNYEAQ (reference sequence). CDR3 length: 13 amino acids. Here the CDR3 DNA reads TGTGCTAGCAGCTTGATGGACACCGGGGAGCTGTTTTTT. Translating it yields CASSLMDTGELFF.

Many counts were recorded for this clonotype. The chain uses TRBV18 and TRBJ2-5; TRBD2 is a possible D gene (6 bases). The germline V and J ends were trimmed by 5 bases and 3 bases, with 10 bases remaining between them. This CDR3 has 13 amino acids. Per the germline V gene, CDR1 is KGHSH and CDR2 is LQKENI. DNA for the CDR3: TGTGCCAGCTCATCCCGACTAGAAGAGACCCAGTACTTC. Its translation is CASSSRLEETQYF.

CDR3 sequence (DNA): TGCAGTGCCCACAGGGGCACTGAAGCTTTCTTT. Translated, it gives CSAHRGTEAFF. The chain combines TRBV20-1 with TRBJ1-1; TRBD1 matches at 7 bases. The germline gives CDR1 DFQATT, CDR2 SNEGSKA (reference sequence). This CDR3 region has 11 residues. V shed 6 bases, J shed 4 bases, and the junction held 2 bases outside the gene matches.

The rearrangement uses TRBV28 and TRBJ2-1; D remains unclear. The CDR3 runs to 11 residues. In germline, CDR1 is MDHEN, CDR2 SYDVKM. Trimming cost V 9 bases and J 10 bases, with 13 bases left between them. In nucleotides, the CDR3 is TGTGCCAGTCTCGGTCTTACCGAGCAGTTCTTC. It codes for CASLGLTEQFF.

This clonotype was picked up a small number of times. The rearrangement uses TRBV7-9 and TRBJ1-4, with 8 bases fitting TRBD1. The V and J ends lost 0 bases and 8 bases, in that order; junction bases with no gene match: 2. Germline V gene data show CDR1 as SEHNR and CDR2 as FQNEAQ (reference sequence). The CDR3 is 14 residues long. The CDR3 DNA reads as TGTGCCAGCAGCTTAGCGACAGGGGAGGAAAAACTGTTTTTT. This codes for CASSLATGEEKLFF.